The next 8 T cell receptor beta chains were all read from a single sample in a study of T cells in Graves' hyperthyroidism and ophthalmopathy. Authors of the study amplified TCR beta CDR3 regions from RNA transcripts. First-round RT-PCR of the TCR CDR3 relied on the HTBI primer set. TCRdb reprocessed the multiplex PCR reads with MiXCR, giving one entry per CDR3 protein. In the table there are about 770,000 distinct CDR3 sequences, 15% to 20% of which are singletons. Source material: blood. Every receptor here comes from a woman between 50 and 59 years old with Graves' hyperthyroidism that later progressed to Graves' ophthalmopathy.

This clonotype was counted at least ten times. The chain combines TRBV3-1 with TRBJ2-1; TRBD1 agrees at 9 bases. V trimming: 5 bases; J trimming: 3 bases; junction bases outside the gene matches: 2. Per the germline V gene, CDR1 is LGHDT and CDR2 is YNNKEL (reference sequence). This CDR3 has 14 amino acids. CDR3 amino acids: CASSGQGIYNEQFF. As DNA, the CDR3 is TGTGCCAGCAGCGGACAGGGGATCTACAATGAGCAGTTCTTC.

There are many counts of this clonotype. V and J are TRBV30 and TRBJ2-3; TRBD2 might be the D (5 bases). Trimming took off 3 bases at V and 2 bases at J, with 15 bases between the two ends. The germline CDR1 and CDR2 sequences are GTSNPN and SVGIG (reference sequence). The CDR3 spans 15 residues. The CDR3 DNA is TGTGCCTGGAGCCCGGGATCCTTTTCCACAGATACGCAGTATTTT. This translates into CAWSPGSFSTDTQYF.

This chain uses TRBV7-9 with TRBJ2-2, with 10 bases fitting TRBD1. V lost 2 bases, J lost 6 bases, and 9 bases stayed unmatched. Germline loops: CDR1 SEHNR, CDR2 FQNEAQ (reference sequence). The CDR3 has 17 residues. CDR3 bases: TGTGCCAGCAGCTTACGTGGGGACAGGGGTAGTTCCGGGGAGCTGTTTTTT. Amino acids: CASSLRGDRGSSGELFF.

This sequence joins TRBV5-1 and TRBJ2-5; no reliable D call. The CDR3 contains 14 residues. The V gene's germline CDR1 is SGHRS and CDR2 YFSETQ. The ends were cut back, 0 bases at V and 2 bases at J, with 8 bases in the middle. In nucleotides, the CDR3 is TGCGCCAGCAGCTTGGACTGGGAACAAGAGACCCAGTACTTC. Translation: CASSLDWEQETQYF. Variable domain in full (rest from reference TRBV5-1 and TRBJ2-5): KAGVTQTPRYLIKTRGQQVTLSCSPISGHRSVSWYQQTPGQGLQFLFEYFSETQRNKGNFPGRFSGRQFSNSRSEMNVSTLELGDSALYLCASSLDWEQETQYFGPGTRLLVL.

In its sample, this clonotype was seen once. The chain recombines TRBV6-1 with TRBJ1-3; D uncertain. Germline assignment: CDR1 MNHNS and CDR2 SASEGT. V lost 2 bases, J lost 3 bases, and 8 bases lay in between. The length of the CDR3 is 14 residues. The DNA for the CDR3 is TGTGCCAGCAGTGAACAGAACCGTGGAAACACCATATATTTT. Translation: CASSEQNRGNTIYF.

The J gene is TRBJ2-3, the V gene TRBV27; possible D gene TRBD1, 7 bases. From germline, CDR1 is MNHEY and CDR2 SMNVEV (reference sequence). The CDR3 runs 20 residues. V was trimmed by 7 bases and J by 2 bases, leaving 31 bases between them. The CDR3 DNA is TGTGCCAGCACCTACCCAGAGGAGGGGGCAAGGTTTGGGTACACAGATACGCAGTATTTT. Translation: CASTYPEEGARFGYTDTQYF.

The chain combines TRBV6-5 with TRBJ1-1; TRBD1 matches at 7 bases. The junction had 9 bases not matched to a gene; V was cut back by 1 base and J by 10 bases. This CDR3 contains 14 residues. CDR1 and CDR2 (germline): MNHEY, SVGAGI. The chain's CDR3 is CASSYLDRISGAFF. The CDR3, as DNA: TGTGCCAGCAGTTACTTGGACAGGATTTCGGGAGCTTTCTTT.

This clonotype was counted ten times or more. The chain couples TRBV3-1 to TRBJ2-1, with TRBD1 as a possible D gene (6 bases). The germline V and J ends were trimmed by 3 bases and 5 bases, with 8 bases remaining between them. The V gene's germline CDR1 is LGHDT and CDR2 YNNKEL (reference sequence). CDR3 length: 13 amino acids. This CDR3 is CASSQGADNEQFF. CDR3 nucleotides: TGTGCCAGCAGCCAGGGGGCCGACAATGAGCAGTTCTTC.